Here is one T cell receptor beta chain with its context. The CDR3 spans 14 residues. Trimming cost V 5 bases and J 1 base; bases outside gene matches: 2. CDR1 and CDR2 from the germline V gene are SGHRS and YFSETQ. The data stem from a study of T cell responses to AZD1222 COVID-19 vaccine. Some clones are missing from TCRdb's copy, which holds only in-frame ones; the method was immunoSEQ multiplex PCR. The sample has 95,000 to 150,000 clones; under 95% are singletons. The specimen comprised peripheral blood, sampled 28 days after the second AZD1222 dose. This sequence originates from an adult who received the AZD1222 COVID-19 vaccine. V and J are TRBV5-1 and TRBJ2-1; 8 bases are a match to TRBD2. CDR3 sequence reads: CASSLAGSYNEQFF. For the CDR3, the DNA is TGCGCCAGCAGTCTAGCGGGTTCCTACAATGAGCAGTTCTTC.